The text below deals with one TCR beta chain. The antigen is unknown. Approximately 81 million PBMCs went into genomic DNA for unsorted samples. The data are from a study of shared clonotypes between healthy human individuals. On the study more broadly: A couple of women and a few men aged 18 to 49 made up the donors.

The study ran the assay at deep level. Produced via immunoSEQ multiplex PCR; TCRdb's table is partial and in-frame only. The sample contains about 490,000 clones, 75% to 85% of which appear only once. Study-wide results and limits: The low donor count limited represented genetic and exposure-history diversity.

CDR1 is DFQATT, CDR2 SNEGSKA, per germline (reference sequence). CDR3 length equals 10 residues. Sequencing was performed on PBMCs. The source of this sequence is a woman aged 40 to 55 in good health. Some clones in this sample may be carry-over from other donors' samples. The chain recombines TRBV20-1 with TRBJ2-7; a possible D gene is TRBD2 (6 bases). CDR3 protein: CGEEGTEQYF. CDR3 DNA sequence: TGCGGGGAGGAGGGAACCGAGCAGTACTTC.